One sample yielded the 18 T cell receptor beta chains listed below, sequenced in a study of blood T cell repertoires in COVID-19. Using immunoSEQ multiplex PCR, the repertoire was profiled, and TCRdb retains in-frame clones only, with some absent. The sample holds roughly 250,000 clones, 82% seen once. The sample comprised peripheral blood. These receptors all come from a woman aged 70-85 years with acute or convalescent COVID-19.

This chain connects TRBV4-2 to TRBJ1-4, with D maybe TRBD1 (6 bases). V was cut by 3 bases and J by 3 bases, with 11 bases left in between. The CDR3 has 15 amino acids. In germline, CDR1 is LGHNA, CDR2 YNFKEQ. In DNA, the CDR3 is TGTGCCAGCAGCCACCTAAGACAGGCTAATGAAAAACTGTTTTTT. Translation: CASSHLRQANEKLFF.

V usage is TRBV3-1 (or the pseudogene TRBV3-2) and J usage is TRBJ1-1; D may be TRBD1 (6 bases). V gave up 2 bases and J gave up 5 bases, with 9 bases separating them. The germline V gene encodes CDR1 LGHDT and CDR2 YNNKEL (reference sequence). This CDR3 has 13 residues. The CDR3 DNA is TGTGCCAGCAGCCAACCTACAGGGACTGAAGCTTTCTTT. Translated, it gives CASSQPTGTEAFF.

The chain uses TRBV21-1 and TRBJ2-7; the DNA was not compared with TRBD1, the D call given in the table. TRBV21-1 is shown as a pseudogene. This CDR3 region has 18 residues. The CDR3 reads CASSKVRQGRPRFYEQYF. The CDR3 DNA follows: TGTGCCAGCAGCAAAGTGCGGCAGGGCCGGCCCCGGTTCTACGAGCAGTACTTC.

CDR3 bases: TGTGCCAGCAGCCGACAGAGACATTCCACCGGGGAGCTGTTTTTT. Translated: CASSRQRHSTGELFF. The chain combines TRBV11-1 with TRBJ2-2; maybe TRBD1 (5 bases). The V gene lost 5 bases and the J gene lost 4 bases, with 14 bases spanning the gap. The length of the CDR3 is 15 residues. Germline assignment: CDR1 SGHAT and CDR2 FQDESV (reference sequence).

The rearrangement uses TRBV5-1 and TRBJ2-3; D uncertain. V shed 1 base and J shed 0 bases, with 15 bases lying between them. CDR1 and CDR2 from the germline V gene are SGHRS and YFSETQ. This CDR3 has 17 residues. This CDR3 is CASSLFGSRLSTDTQYF. In DNA form, the CDR3 reads TGCGCCAGCAGCTTGTTTGGATCCAGGTTAAGCACAGATACGCAGTATTTT.

The rearrangement links TRBV3-1 (or the pseudogene TRBV3-2) to TRBJ2-7; 7 nucleotides align to TRBD1. With V trimmed by 5 bases and J by 4 bases, 5 bases remained unmatched. CDR3 length: 13 amino acids. Germline CDR1 is LGHDT and CDR2 is YNNKEL (reference sequence). CDR3 nucleotide sequence: TGTGCCAGCAGCTTTGGACAGGCTTACGAGCAGTACTTC. This translates into CASSFGQAYEQYF.

The chain is built from TRBV7-2 and TRBJ2-7, with D tentatively TRBD1 (5 bases). CDR1 is SGHTA, CDR2 FQGNSA, per germline. V lost 5 bases and J lost 12, with 14 bases in between. The CDR3 is 11 residues long. CDR3 loop: CASSIDSRLYF. The CDR3 DNA sequence: TGTGCCAGCAGCATAGACAGTCGCTTGTACTTC.

The V call is TRBV3-1 (or the pseudogene TRBV3-2), the J call TRBJ1-3, with TRBD1 matching over 7 bases. Germline V gene data show CDR1 as LGHDT and CDR2 as YNNKEL (reference sequence). The CDR3 runs 15 residues. The V segment lost 8 bases and the J segment 0 bases; nucleotides outside the gene matches: 7. The chain's CDR3 is CASGTERISGNTIYF. For the CDR3, the DNA is TGTGCCAGCGGGACAGAAAGAATCTCTGGAAACACCATATATTTT.

The V and J genes are TRBV28 and TRBJ1-5, with D unresolved. V was trimmed by 5 bases and J by 0 bases, leaving 5 bases between them. Germline V gene sequence: CDR1 MDHEN, CDR2 SYDVKM. CDR3 length: 13 amino acids. CDR3 nucleotide sequence: TGTGCCAGCAGTATTCATAGCAATCAGCCCCAGCATTTT. This sequence encodes CASSIHSNQPQHF.

The chain combines TRBV10-3 with TRBJ2-1, with 11 nucleotides matching TRBD1. Germline V gene sequence: CDR1 ENHRY, CDR2 SYGVKD. CDR3 length equals 15 residues. J lost 6 bases, V lost 2 bases, and 3 bases had no gene match. CDR3 nucleotides: TGTGCCATCAGTGAGGGACAGGGGGCCTTCAATGAGCAGTTCTTC. This translates into CAISEGQGAFNEQFF.

The rearrangement uses TRBV15 and TRBJ1-1; D is possibly TRBD1 (6 bases). In germline, CDR1 is LNHNV, CDR2 YYDKDF (reference sequence). The CDR3 totals 13 residues. V was trimmed by 4 bases and J by 3 bases, leaving 9 bases between them. CDR3 coding DNA: TGTGCCACCAGCACCTGGACAGACACTGAAGCTTTCTTT. This sequence encodes CATSTWTDTEAFF.

This sequence joins TRBV7-2 and TRBJ2-1, with D possibly being TRBD2 (6 bases). Trimming took off 8 bases at V and 4 bases at J, with 15 bases between the two ends. The V gene's germline CDR1 is SGHTA and CDR2 FQGNSA. The CDR3 has 14 amino acids. CDR3 nucleotides: TGTGCCAGCCGGGGAGGACTTACTTACAATGAGCAGTTCTTC. Protein sequence: CASRGGLTYNEQFF.

The rearrangement links TRBV10-2 to TRBJ2-1, with 14 bases aligning to TRBD2. The junction had 12 bases not matched to a gene; V was cut back by 8 bases and J by 9 bases. The CDR3 has 16 amino acids. Germline V gene lookup returns CDR1 WSHSY and CDR2 SAAADI. CDR3 sequence: CASSRGLAGGRGEQFF. The DNA of the CDR3 is TGCGCCAGCTCAAGAGGACTAGCGGGGGGCAGGGGTGAGCAGTTCTTC.

The V call is TRBV7-8, the J call TRBJ1-3; no clear D. Trimming shortened V by 5 bases and J by 0 bases, and 11 bases separated the two germline ends. The CDR3 runs 15 residues. Germline lookup yields CDR1 SGHVS and CDR2 FQNEAQ. The CDR3 spells CASSPLVNSGNTIYF. The CDR3 DNA follows: TGTGCCAGCAGCCCTCTAGTAAACTCTGGAAACACCATATATTTT.

The rearrangement links TRBV6-2 or TRBV6-3 to TRBJ2-1; 10 bases align to TRBD2. Germline CDR1 and CDR2: MNHEY and SVGEGT. The ends lost 2 bases at V and 7 bases at J; junction bases unmatched: 11. The CDR3 is 17 amino acids. CDR3 sequence reads: CASSYIAGGLRENEQFF. Here the CDR3 DNA reads TGTGCCAGCAGTTACATAGCGGGGGGCCTCCGGGAGAATGAGCAGTTCTTC.

This rearrangement joins TRBV2 to TRBJ1-2; TRBD1 agrees at 8 bases. The CDR3 loop spans 16 amino acids. The germline V gene has CDR1 SNHLY and CDR2 FYNNEI. With 6 bases clipped from V and 4 bases from J, the junction kept 13 bases outside the gene matches. CDR3 in DNA: TGTGCCAGCAGCGGGACAGGAGGGGGGTCGGGCTATGGCTACACCTTC. It translates to CASSGTGGGSGYGYTF.

The rearrangement joins TRBV4-2 to TRBJ1-5; D gene uncertain. V was trimmed by 1 base and J by 0 bases, leaving 16 bases between them. The CDR3 is made up of 18 amino acids. The germline gives CDR1 LGHNA, CDR2 YNFKEQ. The CDR3 reads CASSQVNMAPYSNQPQHF. The CDR3 DNA reads as TGTGCCAGCAGCCAAGTAAATATGGCACCGTATAGCAATCAGCCCCAGCATTTT.

The rearrangement joins TRBV7-2 to TRBJ1-6; 8 positions agree with TRBD1. This CDR3 comprises 16 residues. Germline V lookup: CDR1 SGHTA, CDR2 FQGNSA. Germline trimming cut 0 bases from V and 7 bases from J; bases unmatched to any gene: 5. The CDR3 DNA is TGTGCCAGCAGCTTAGCGGACAGGGAGTTGAATTCACCCCTCCACTTT. Protein sequence: CASSLADRELNSPLHF.